These 15 T cell receptor beta chains share one sample of origin, sequenced in a study of T cell clones after liver transplantation. Repertoires were generated with immunoSEQ multiplex PCR, while TCRdb's copy carries only in-frame clones and drops some. The sample holds over 45,000 clones; roughly 70% are singletons and the top ten take around 9.5%. The sample in question was CD4+ T cells from blood, obtained about 56 months after liver transplant. These receptor sequences come from a human patient who received a liver transplant. Some of these T cells may belong to the graft donor.

This clone showed up just once. The CDR3 reads CASSQGRQAMGEKLFF. CDR3 DNA: TGCGCCAGCAGCCAGGGCCGACAGGCGATGGGCGAAAAACTGTTTTTT. The V gene is TRBV4-1, the J gene TRBJ1-4; a possible D gene is TRBD1 (6 bases). Germline CDR1 MGHRA, CDR2 YSYEKL. The CDR3 has 16 residues. The germline V and J ends were trimmed by 3 bases and 8 bases, with 19 bases remaining between them.

The gene calls are TRBV5-4 and TRBJ2-2; D gene unclear. This CDR3 has 16 amino acids. Germline V gene sequence: CDR1 SGHNT, CDR2 YYREEE (reference sequence). V shed 3 bases and J shed 0 bases, with 12 bases lying between them. The CDR3 loop reads CASSSPLYANTGELFF. The CDR3 nucleotides are TGTGCCAGCAGCTCCCCTTTATACGCGAACACCGGGGAGCTGTTTTTT.

The rearrangement uses TRBV18 and TRBJ1-5; the match to TRBD1 covers 9 bases. CDR3 length: 14 amino acids. Germline loops: CDR1 KGHSH, CDR2 LQKENI. After removal of 8 bases from V and 7 bases from J, the junction contained 9 bases not matched to a gene. This CDR3 reads CASQRTGEAQPQHF. CDR3 coding DNA: TGTGCCAGCCAAAGGACAGGGGAGGCGCAGCCCCAGCATTTT.

This sequence joins TRBV30 and TRBJ1-2; D may be TRBD1 (5 bases). V was trimmed by 0 bases and J by 12 bases, leaving 17 bases between them. Germline loops: CDR1 GTSNPN, CDR2 SVGIG (reference sequence). The CDR3 is 13 amino acids. In nucleotides, the CDR3 is TGTGCCTGGAGTGTAGTCGAGGGGAGAGTCAACACCTTC. Translating gives CAWSVVEGRVNTF. The full variable domain, with the rest looked up from reference TRBV30 and TRBJ1-2, is SQTIHQWPATLVQPVGSPLSLECTVEGTSNPNLYWYRQAAGRGLQLLFYSVGIGQISSEVPQNLSASRPQDRQFILSSKKLLLSDSGFYLCAWSVVEGRVNTFGSGTRLTVV.

The CDR3, as DNA: TGTGCCATCAGGGACCTAGCGGACGAGCAGTACTTC. Residues: CAIRDLADEQYF. V gene TRBV10-3 combines with J gene TRBJ2-7; TRBD2 matches at 7 bases. V shed 6 bases, J shed 5 bases, and the junction held 4 bases outside the gene matches. The CDR3 is made up of 12 amino acids. Germline loops: CDR1 ENHRY, CDR2 SYGVKD.

The gene calls are TRBV9 and TRBJ2-3, with D tentatively TRBD2 (6 bases). CDR1 is SGDLS, CDR2 YYNGEE, per germline. Trimming stripped 3 bases from V and 3 bases from J, with 14 bases between. The CDR3 runs to 15 residues. CDR3 protein: CASSGGVITTDTQYF. CDR3 sequence (DNA): TGTGCCAGCAGCGGGGGGGTTATAACGACAGATACGCAGTATTTT.

The genes are TRBV30 and TRBJ1-2; D unclear. CDR1 is GTSNPN and CDR2 is SVGIG in the germline V gene (reference sequence). The CDR3 has 13 residues. The V gene lost 1 base and the J gene lost 5 bases, with 11 bases spanning the gap. CDR3 in amino acids: CAWSATVIYGYTF. The DNA of the CDR3 is TGTGCCTGGAGTGCCACAGTTATTTATGGCTACACCTTC.

V and J are TRBV4-1 and TRBJ1-2; TRBD1 matches at 10 bases. The CDR3 is 13 amino acids. Trimming removed 4 bases from V and 6 bases from J; junction bases left unmatched: 2. From germline, CDR1 is MGHRA and CDR2 YSYEKL. Written as DNA, the CDR3 is TGCGCCAGCAGCCGACAGGGGGCGGATGGCTACACCTTC. This gives the protein CASSRQGADGYTF.

The chain recombines TRBV11-1 with TRBJ2-2; D not resolved. Germline V gives CDR1 SGHAT, CDR2 FQDESV (reference sequence). V was shortened by 5 bases and J by 6 bases, with 10 bases between the two germline ends. This CDR3 has 13 amino acids. The CDR3: CASSPPTPGELFF. The DNA of the CDR3 is TGTGCCAGCAGCCCCCCGACACCCGGGGAGCTGTTTTTT.

J is TRBJ2-5 and V is TRBV7-2; tentatively, D is TRBD1 (6 bases). The CDR3 has 14 amino acids. Trimming shortened V by 8 bases and J by 2 bases, and 15 bases separated the two germline ends. Germline-derived CDR1 and CDR2 are SGHTA and FQGNSA. The CDR3 protein is CASARDTAQETQYF. CDR3 bases: TGTGCCAGCGCCCGGGACACAGCTCAAGAGACCCAGTACTTC.

This sequence joins TRBV6-1 and TRBJ1-5; possibly TRBD1 for D (5 bases). Germline V gene sequence: CDR1 MNHNS, CDR2 SASEGT. CDR3 size: 14 residues. The V end was cut by 2 bases, the J end by 7 bases, with 12 bases between. The CDR3 bases are TGTGCCAGCAGTGAAACCAGGGTGCAGCAGCCCCAGCATTTT. Translating gives CASSETRVQQPQHF.

The chain has TRBV10-3 and TRBJ1-5; maybe TRBD1 (5 bases). The CDR3 is made up of 13 amino acids. V was shortened by 5 bases and J by 5 bases, with 10 bases between the two germline ends. Germline CDR1 reads ENHRY; CDR2 reads SYGVKD. The CDR3 bases are TGTGCCATCAGTCCGCAGGGTTATCAGCCCCAGCATTTT. This gives the protein CAISPQGYQPQHF.

The chain employs TRBV5-4 and TRBJ1-1, with a possible D match to TRBD1 (5 bases). The CDR3 contains 13 residues. The germline V and J ends were trimmed by 7 bases and 0 bases, with 10 bases remaining between them. The V gene's germline CDR1 is SGHNT and CDR2 YYREEE (reference sequence). The CDR3 nucleotides are TGTGCCAGCGGACGACAGATGAACACTGAAGCTTTCTTT. It is translated as CASGRQMNTEAFF.

The chain carries TRBV11-3 and TRBJ2-2; no firm D call. Germline V gene sequence: CDR1 SGHNT, CDR2 YENEEA. CDR3 length: 14 amino acids. V shed 2 bases and J shed 3 bases, with 7 bases lying between them. The CDR3 nucleotides are TGTGCCAGCAGCTTATACGGCGACACCGGGGAGCTGTTTTTT. Its translation: CASSLYGDTGELFF.

The V and J genes are TRBV6-5 and TRBJ1-6; D unclear. Germline values: CDR1 MNHEY, CDR2 SVGAGI. CDR3 length: 15 amino acids. Trimming took 11 bases from V and 10 from J, leaving 24 bases between them. The CDR3 spells CAVGERAAPGSPLHF. The DNA for the CDR3 is TGTGCCGTGGGAGAAAGGGCCGCCCCCGGGTCACCCCTCCACTTT.